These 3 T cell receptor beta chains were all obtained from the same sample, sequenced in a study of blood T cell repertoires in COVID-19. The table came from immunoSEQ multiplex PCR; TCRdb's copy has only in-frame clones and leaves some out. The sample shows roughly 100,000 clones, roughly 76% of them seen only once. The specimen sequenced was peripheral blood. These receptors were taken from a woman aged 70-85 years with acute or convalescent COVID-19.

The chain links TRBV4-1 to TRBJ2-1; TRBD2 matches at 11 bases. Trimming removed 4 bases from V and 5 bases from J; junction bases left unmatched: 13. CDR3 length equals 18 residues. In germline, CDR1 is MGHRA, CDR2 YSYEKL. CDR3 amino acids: CASSREGSSGGYDNEQFF. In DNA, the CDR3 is TGCGCCAGCAGCCGGGAAGGTTCTAGCGGGGGGTACGACAATGAGCAGTTCTTC.

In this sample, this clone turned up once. DNA for the CDR3: TGTGCCAGCAGCTTAAGGAGCGGGAGGGCCGGGAATGAGCAGTTCTTC. The encoded protein is CASSLRSGRAGNEQFF. The chain has TRBV7-3 and TRBJ2-1, with 10 bases lining up with TRBD2. Germline V gene data show CDR1 as SGHTA and CDR2 as FQGTGA. The CDR3 spans 16 residues. J gave up 7 bases and V 1 base, and 7 bases lay outside the gene matches.

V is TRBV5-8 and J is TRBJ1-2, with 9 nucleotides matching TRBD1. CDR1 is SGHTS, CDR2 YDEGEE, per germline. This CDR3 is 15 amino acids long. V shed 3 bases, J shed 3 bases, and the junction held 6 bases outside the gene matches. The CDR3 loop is CASSYGQGTHYGYTF. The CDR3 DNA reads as TGTGCCAGCAGCTACGGACAGGGGACCCACTATGGCTACACCTTC.